The next 10 T cell receptor beta chains were all read from a single sample in a study of T cells in localized non-small cell lung cancer (dated by TCRdb to between 2020 and 2021). Library preparation employed the immunoSEQ multiplex PCR assay. The source is immuneACCESS, and TCRdb retained only in-frame sequences with V and J called. Part of the clones is not carried over; for the studies checked, unresolved V genes explain less than half of this, and the remainder is unexplained. The sample profile shows about 70,000 clones; about 86% of them were found once. The ten largest make up 21% of the sample. The sample in question was peripheral blood, obtained before any cancer treatment. The receptors come from a male donor aged 60 or older with stage III squamous cell lung carcinoma.

In this sample, this clone turned up a few times. V and J are TRBV5-5 and TRBJ2-7; 8 nucleotides agree with TRBD1. Germline V lookup: CDR1 SGHKS, CDR2 YYEKEE (reference sequence). Trimming cost V 6 bases and J 1 base; bases outside gene matches: 6. This CDR3 comprises 14 residues. DNA for the CDR3: TGTGCCAGCACCAGGACAGGGAATTCCTACGAGCAGTACGTC. It specifies CASTRTGNSYEQYV.

The chain employs TRBV11-2 and TRBJ1-1, with a weak D call TRBD1 (6 bases). The length of the CDR3 is 14 residues. CDR1 and CDR2 (germline): SGHAT, FQNNGV. Deletions cut 4 bases from V and 4 bases from J, with 13 bases between. CDR3 amino acids: CASSSQGRGTEAFF. Written as DNA, the CDR3 is TGTGCCAGCAGCTCCCAGGGGAGGGGCACTGAAGCTTTCTTT.

The chain couples TRBV7-9 to TRBJ1-4, with D possibly being TRBD1 (6 bases). This CDR3 has 15 amino acids. V lost 1 base to trimming and J lost 9 bases, with 15 bases between them. Germline-derived CDR1 and CDR2 are SEHNR and FQNEAQ (reference sequence). The CDR3 nucleotides read TGTGCCAGCAGCTTAGGGGGGGCCCGGTCTAAAAAACTGTTTTTT. It specifies CASSLGGARSKKLFF.

This clone occurred many times. The chain links TRBV2 to TRBJ2-5; 7 positions agree with TRBD2. The V and J ends lost 5 bases and 7 bases, in that order; junction bases with no gene match: 7. Germline loops: CDR1 SNHLY, CDR2 FYNNEI. CDR3 length: 13 residues. The CDR3 DNA sequence: TGTGCCAGCAGTCTTTCTAGGGAGGGGACCCAGTACTTC. It yields the protein CASSLSREGTQYF.

The gene calls are TRBV4-1 and TRBJ1-1, with D uncertain. The CDR3 has 14 residues. V was clipped by 5 bases and J by 1 base, with 11 bases between them. Germline values: CDR1 MGHRA, CDR2 YSYEKL. The DNA for the CDR3 is TGCGCCAGCAGCATTAGGTGGAGGAACACTGAAGCTTTCTTT. Its translation: CASSIRWRNTEAFF.

The V gene is TRBV7-8, the J gene TRBJ1-1; the D is unclear. V lost 5 bases and J 0 bases, leaving 22 bases between the germline ends. The CDR3 covers 18 residues. Germline V CDR1 and CDR2: SGHVS, FQNEAQ. The CDR3 DNA sequence: TGTGCCAGCAGCACCCGGGCCGTCGGGTTGGGATTGAACACTGAAGCTTTCTTT. Its translation: CASSTRAVGLGLNTEAFF.

This clone appeared once. The rearrangement uses TRBV19 and TRBJ1-6; D possibly corresponds to TRBD1 (5 bases). The CDR3 length is 13 residues. Between the trimmed V and J ends, which lost 7 bases and 5 bases, there was a span of 9 bases. Germline-derived CDR1 and CDR2 are LNHDA and SQIVND (reference sequence). The CDR3 spells CASMSRDNSPLHF. CDR3 DNA: TGTGCCAGTATGAGCAGGGATAATTCACCCCTCCACTTT.

The chain recombines TRBV5-1 with TRBJ2-3; 8 nucleotides align to TRBD1. The CDR3 runs 14 residues. With V trimmed by 4 bases and J by 3 bases, 4 bases remained unmatched. Germline V gene lookup returns CDR1 SGHRS and CDR2 YFSETQ. The CDR3 region has the DNA TGCGCCAGCAGCGCGACAGGGGCGACAGATACGCAGTATTTT. Translation: CASSATGATDTQYF.

The rearrangement links TRBV10-3 to TRBJ2-1; 8 bases line up with TRBD1. Germline V gene sequence: CDR1 ENHRY, CDR2 SYGVKD. The CDR3 has 16 residues. V lost 4 bases, J lost 5 bases, and 10 bases stayed unmatched. The CDR3 here is CAISASRQGPDNEQFF. CDR3 bases: TGTGCCATCAGTGCCTCCCGACAGGGGCCCGACAATGAGCAGTTCTTC.

This clone was observed once. The chain has TRBV30 and TRBJ1-6; possibly TRBD1 for D (6 bases). Trimming took off 4 bases at V and 7 bases at J, with 11 bases between the two ends. Germline V gene sequence: CDR1 GTSNPN, CDR2 SVGIG (reference sequence). The CDR3 runs to 13 residues. CDR3 sequence (DNA): TGTGCCTGGAAGGGGACACAAAATTCACCCCTCCACTTT. It yields the protein CAWKGTQNSPLHF.